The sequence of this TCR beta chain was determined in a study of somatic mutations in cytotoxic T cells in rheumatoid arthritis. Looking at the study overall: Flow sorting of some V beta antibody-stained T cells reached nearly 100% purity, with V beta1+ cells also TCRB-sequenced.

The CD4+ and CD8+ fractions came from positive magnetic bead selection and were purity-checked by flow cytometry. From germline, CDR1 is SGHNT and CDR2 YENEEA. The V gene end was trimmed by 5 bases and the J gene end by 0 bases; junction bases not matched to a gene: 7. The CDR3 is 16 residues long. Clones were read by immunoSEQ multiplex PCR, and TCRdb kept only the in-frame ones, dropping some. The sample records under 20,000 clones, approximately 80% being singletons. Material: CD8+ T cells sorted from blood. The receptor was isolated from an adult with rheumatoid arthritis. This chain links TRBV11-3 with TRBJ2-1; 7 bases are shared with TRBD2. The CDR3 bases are TGTGCCAGCAGCCCCCGGGGGGAGCACTCCTACAATGAGCAGTTCTTC. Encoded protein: CASSPRGEHSYNEQFF.